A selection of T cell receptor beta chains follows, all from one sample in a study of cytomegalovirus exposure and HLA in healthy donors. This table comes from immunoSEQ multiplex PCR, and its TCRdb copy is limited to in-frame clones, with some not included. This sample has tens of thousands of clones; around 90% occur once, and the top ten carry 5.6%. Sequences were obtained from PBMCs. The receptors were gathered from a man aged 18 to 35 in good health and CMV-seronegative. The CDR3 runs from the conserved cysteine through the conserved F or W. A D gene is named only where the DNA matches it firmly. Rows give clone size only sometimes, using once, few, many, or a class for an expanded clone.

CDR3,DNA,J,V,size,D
CASSYSGNEQFF,TGTGCCAGCAGCTATAGCGGGAATGAGCAGTTCTTC,TRBJ2-1,TRBV7-9,.,TRBD2
CASSSFDPGLAGANEQFF,TGTGCCAGCAGTTCCTTTGATCCGGGACTAGCGGGGGCCAATGAGCAGTTCTTC,TRBJ2-1,TRBV27,.,TRBD2
CAIRLAEPTDTQYF,TGTGCCATCCGACTAGCGGAGCCCACAGATACGCAGTATTTT,TRBJ2-3,TRBV10-3,.,TRBD2
CASSSTLLAGVGTQYF,TGTGCCAGCAGTTCCACCCTACTAGCGGGAGTCGGTACGCAGTATTTT,TRBJ2-3,TRBV28,once,TRBD2
CASSYGPSGRADTQYF,TGTGCCAGCAGTTACGGGCCTAGCGGGAGAGCAGATACGCAGTATTTT,TRBJ2-3,TRBV6-5,.,TRBD2
CSAGWPNQPQHF,TGCAGCGCTGGCTGGCCAAATCAGCCCCAGCATTTT,TRBJ1-5,TRBV29-1,once,.
CASSEALRGQGISYEQYF,TGTGCCAGCAGTGAAGCGCTTCGGGGACAGGGGATATCCTACGAGCAGTACTTC,TRBJ2-7,TRBV2,.,TRBD1
CASSPPPGLPTDTQYF,TGTGCCAGCTCACCTCCACCGGGACTACCCACAGATACGCAGTATTTT,TRBJ2-3,TRBV18,.,TRBD2
CASSLDTGGGNTEAFF,TGTGCCAGCAGCTTGGATACAGGGGGAGGGAACACTGAAGCTTTCTTT,TRBJ1-1,TRBV5-6,few,TRBD1
CASSLAKGTGGATEAFF,TGCGCCAGCAGCTTGGCCAAGGGAACAGGGGGCGCGACTGAAGCTTTCTTT,TRBJ1-1,TRBV5-1,.,TRBD1
CASSPGRHIQYF,TGTGCCAGCAGCCCGGGGAGACACATTCAGTACTTC,TRBJ2-4,TRBV11-2,.,.
CASSKRQGEADTQYF,TGTGCCAGCAGCAAAAGACAGGGGGAGGCAGATACGCAGTATTTT,TRBJ2-3,TRBV11-3,.,TRBD1
CASSERQGRNNQPQHF,TGTGCCAGCAGCGAGCGACAGGGGCGCAACAATCAGCCCCAGCATTTT,TRBJ1-5,TRBV7-2,.,TRBD1
CASSLARTANYGYTF,TGTGCCAGCAGCTTAGCCAGGACAGCTAACTATGGCTACACCTTC,TRBJ1-2,TRBV7-2,.,.
CASSQANDEVGSNYGYTF,TGTGCCAGCAGCCAAGCGAACGATGAGGTCGGTTCGAACTATGGCTACACCTTC,TRBJ1-2,TRBV4-2,.,.
CASSDRDPLGDTQYF,TGTGCCAGCAGCGACAGGGACCCTCTCGGGGATACGCAGTATTTT,TRBJ2-3,TRBV5-6,.,TRBD1
CASSVGTERGYTF,TGTGCCAGCAGCGTAGGGACTGAGCGTGGCTACACCTTC,TRBJ1-2,TRBV9,.,.
CASSYRRGDVPHGYTF,TGTGCCAGCAGTTACAGACGGGGGGATGTCCCCCATGGCTACACCTTC,TRBJ1-2,TRBV6-6,.,.
CASSFLVGTGDTTGELFF,TGTGCCAGCAGTTTTCTAGTCGGAACAGGGGATACGACCGGGGAGCTGTTTTTT,TRBJ2-2,TRBV28,.,TRBD1
CASSQNVPTVSYEQYF,TGTGCCAGCAGTCAAAACGTCCCGACAGTTTCCTACGAGCAGTACTTC,TRBJ2-7,TRBV7-2,.,.
CASSRAGRSNEQFF,TGTGCCAGCAGTAGAGCGGGAAGGAGCAATGAGCAGTTCTTC,TRBJ2-1,TRBV6-6,once,TRBD2
CASSEQSGGTGELFF,TGTGCCAGCAGTGAACAGTCAGGGGGAACCGGGGAGCTGTTTTTT,TRBJ2-2,TRBV2,.,TRBD1
CASSAGTENQPQHF,TGTGCCAGCAGTGCGGGGACCGAGAATCAGCCCCAGCATTTT,TRBJ1-5,TRBV6-5,.,.
CASSQGGDSTYEQYF,TGCGCCAGCAGCCAAGGGGGGGACAGTACCTACGAGCAGTACTTC,TRBJ2-7,TRBV4-1,once,.
CASSLSGQSYNEQFF,TGTGCCAGCAGCTTAAGTGGACAGTCCTACAATGAGCAGTTCTTC,TRBJ2-1,TRBV7-2,.,.
CASSWGLRTEAFF,TGTGCCAGCAGTTGGGGACTTCGCACTGAAGCTTTCTTT,TRBJ1-1,TRBV6-5,.,.
CASSAQGVSAYEQYF,TGTGCCAGCAGTGCTCAAGGGGTCTCGGCCTACGAGCAGTACTTC,TRBJ2-7,TRBV6-5,.,.
CAIGADAAQPQHF,TGTGCCATAGGCGCAGATGCGGCGCAGCCCCAGCATTTT,TRBJ1-5,TRBV10-3,.,.
CASSSTGTNEKLFF,TGCGCCAGCAGCTCGACAGGGACTAATGAAAAACTGTTTTTT,TRBJ1-4,TRBV5-1,.,TRBD1
CASSLRADFFSYNEQFF,TGTGCCAGCAGCTTAAGAGCGGACTTCTTCTCCTACAATGAGCAGTTCTTC,TRBJ2-1,TRBV11-2,.,.
CASSSDRETAEAFF,TGTGCCAGCTCATCGGACAGGGAGACCGCTGAAGCTTTCTTT,TRBJ1-1,TRBV18,.,TRBD1
CASSPLRVLDNQPQHF,TGTGCCAGCTCACCACTTCGGGTATTGGACAATCAGCCCCAGCATTTT,TRBJ1-5,TRBV18,.,.
CASSQDPRRGNTEAFF,TGTGCCAGCAGCCAAGATCCACGGCGGGGGAACACTGAAGCTTTCTTT,TRBJ1-1,TRBV4-2,.,.
CASSLEAGAPTEAFF,TGCGCCAGCAGCTTGGAGGCGGGGGCGCCCACTGAAGCTTTCTTT,TRBJ1-1,TRBV5-1,.,.
CSSGAGGTNEQFF,TGCAGCTCTGGAGCGGGGGGGACCAATGAGCAGTTCTTC,TRBJ2-1,TRBV29-1,.,TRBD2
CASSPSGTGREKLFF,TGTGCCAGCAGCCCGTCCGGGACAGGGCGTGAAAAACTGTTTTTT,TRBJ1-4,TRBV5-6,.,TRBD1
CASSSPLAGVRSYEQYF,TGTGCCAGCAGTTCCCCCCTAGCGGGAGTCCGCTCCTACGAGCAGTACTTC,TRBJ2-7,TRBV28,.,TRBD2
CASSLFDSQETQYF,TGCGCCAGCAGCCTCTTCGACAGCCAAGAGACCCAGTACTTC,TRBJ2-5,TRBV5-1,.,.
CASSARQKQETQYF,TGTGCCAGCAGCGCGCGACAGAAACAAGAGACCCAGTACTTC,TRBJ2-5,TRBV7-9,.,.
CASSEPTGRADAKNIQYF,TGTGCCAGCAGTGAACCCACGGGAAGGGCTGACGCCAAAAACATTCAGTACTTC,TRBJ2-4,TRBV25-1,.,.
CASTLDRGNEKLFF,TGTGCCAGCACCTTGGACAGGGGGAATGAAAAACTGTTTTTT,TRBJ1-4,TRBV2,.,TRBD1
CASSPGTGWNDEQFF,TGTGCCAGCAGCCCCGGGACAGGGTGGAACGATGAGCAGTTCTTC,TRBJ2-1,TRBV13,once,TRBD1
CASSLEGQVPYGYTF,TGTGCCAGCAGTTTAGAAGGACAGGTTCCCTATGGCTACACCTTC,TRBJ1-2,TRBV28,.,TRBD1
CASSRRGVGVYNEQFF,TGTGCCAGCAGCCGACGAGGTGTGGGAGTCTACAATGAGCAGTTCTTC,TRBJ2-1,TRBV7-2,.,.
CASSFDRPSSEQYF,TGTGCCAGCAGCTTCGACAGGCCTAGCTCCGAGCAGTACTTC,TRBJ2-7,TRBV5-6,.,.
CASSLSPGSDTQYF,TGTGCCAGCAGCTTATCCCCGGGGTCAGATACGCAGTATTTT,TRBJ2-3,TRBV7-3,.,.
CASSLEAGFYEQFF,TGTGCCAGCAGTTTAGAGGCAGGGTTTTATGAGCAGTTCTTC,TRBJ2-1,TRBV27,.,.
CAIRVNRGDEQFF,TGTGCCATCAGGGTCAACAGGGGCGATGAGCAGTTCTTC,TRBJ2-1,TRBV10-3,.,TRBD1
CASSFGTGFTSNQPQHF,TGTGCCAGCAGCTTCGGGACAGGGTTTACTAGCAATCAGCCCCAGCATTTT,TRBJ1-5,TRBV7-2,.,TRBD1
CASSIAGVRYNEQFF,TGTGCCAGTAGTATAGCGGGAGTACGTTACAATGAGCAGTTCTTC,TRBJ2-1,TRBV19,.,.
CASSSQIDTTGGAFF,TGTGCCAGCAGCTCCCAAATCGATACAACAGGGGGGGCTTTCTTT,TRBJ1-1,TRBV7-2,.,TRBD1
CASSGTGRGQPQHF,TGCGCCAGCAGTGGGACAGGGAGGGGTCAGCCCCAGCATTTT,TRBJ1-5,TRBV10-2,once,TRBD1
CASSQFPGQAIGTEAFF,TGCGCCAGCAGCCAATTCCCGGGACAAGCTATAGGCACTGAAGCTTTCTTT,TRBJ1-1,TRBV4-3,.,.
CASSRAGRPNEKLFF,TGTGCCAGCAGCAGGGCGGGACGGCCTAATGAAAAACTGTTTTTT,TRBJ1-4,TRBV5-8,.,.
CASSYSRGIEQFF,TGTGCCAGCAGTTACTCCCGAGGGATTGAGCAGTTCTTC,TRBJ2-1,TRBV6-5,once,.
CASSFVEQGFSQPQHF,TGTGCCAGCAGTTTTGTAGAACAGGGGTTCAGTCAGCCCCAGCATTTT,TRBJ1-5,TRBV28,.,TRBD1
CASSPRQGINTEAFF,TGTGCCAGCAGCCCTCGACAGGGGATCAACACTGAAGCTTTCTTT,TRBJ1-1,TRBV7-8,.,TRBD1